A selection of T cell receptor beta chains follows, all from one sample in a study of CD8+CD57+ T cells in acquired aplastic anemia. TCRdb analysed the reads with MiXCR anew, one entry per CDR3 protein. The table records 150,000 to 200,000 distinct CDR3 sequences, approximately 50% of them present only once. The specimen was sorted CD4+, CD8+, or CD8+CD57+ T cells (not recorded which) from PBMCs. All receptors come from a human donor with aplastic anemia. The CDR3 runs from the conserved cysteine through the conserved F or W. Fields, in order: V gene, J gene, clone size, D gene, CDR3 DNA, CDR3 protein. The D gene is left open where the match is weak. Clone size is given for some rows only: seen once, a few or many times, or a class if the clone is expanded.

>TRBV5-1|TRBJ2-5|many|TRBD1
TGCGCCAGCAGCTTGGGAACAGGGGGCAACTGGAAAGAGACCCAGTACTTC
CASSLGTGGNWKETQYF
>TRBV5-6|TRBJ1-1|many|NA
TGTGCCAGCAGGCCCAGGGTGAGTAAAGTGGCTTTCTTT
CASRPRVSKVAFF
>TRBV6-5|TRBJ2-1|NA|TRBD2
TGTGCCAGCAGTTACGGAGGGACTATAAATGAGCAGTTCTTC
CASSYGGTINEQFF
>TRBV7-7|TRBJ2-3|NA|NA
TGTGCCTGCGGCTCGGAAGGGGGTCGCACAGATACGCAGTATTTT
CACGSEGGRTDTQYF
>TRBV25-1|TRBJ2-7|NA|TRBD2
TGTGCCAGCAGGGAATCTAGCGGGGGGGCTGAGCAGTACTTC
CASRESSGGAEQYF
>TRBV4-2|TRBJ2-3|NA|TRBD2
TGTGCCAGCAGCCTGAAAGTGACTAGCGTCACAGATACGCAGTATTTT
CASSLKVTSVTDTQYF
>TRBV18|TRBJ2-1|NA|NA
TGTGCCAGCTCACCACGAGTTGGGTCAGAGTTCTTC
CASSPRVGSEFF
>TRBV6-1|TRBJ2-7|NA|NA
TGTGCCAGCAATCGACAGGGAGGTAACGAGCAGTACTTC
CASNRQGGNEQYF
>TRBV5-1|TRBJ2-3|NA|TRBD2
TGCGCCAGCAGCGGACTAGCGGGAGGGCTCACAGATACGCAGTATTTT
CASSGLAGGLTDTQYF
>TRBV19|TRBJ2-2|NA|TRBD1
TGTGCCAGTATTCCAAAGAGGACAGGGGTCACCGGGGAGCTGTTTTTT
CASIPKRTGVTGELFF
>TRBV7-2|TRBJ2-5|many|NA
TGTGCCAGCAGCTCCAGGGGACTACAAGAGACCCAGTACTTC
CASSSRGLQETQYF
>TRBV5-1|TRBJ1-1|many|NA
TGCGCCAGCAGCACCGATGGACAGACGAACACTGAAGCTTTCTTT
CASSTDGQTNTEAFF
>TRBV19|TRBJ2-1|NA|TRBD2
TGTGCCAGTAGTATGAGCGGGGGGGCCCAGACCTACAATGAGCAGTTCTTC
CASSMSGGAQTYNEQFF
>TRBV4-1|TRBJ1-1|few|NA
TGCGCCAGCAGCCAAGGTTTTGGCCTGAACACTGAAGCTTTCTTT
CASSQGFGLNTEAFF
>TRBV24-1|TRBJ2-2|many|NA
TGTGCCACCAGGGGGACCGGGGAGCTGTTTTTT
CATRGTGELFF
>TRBV5-4|TRBJ2-6|many|NA
TGTGCCAGCAGTACCTCTGGGGCCAACGTCCTGACTTTC
CASSTSGANVLTF
>TRBV20-1|TRBJ2-7|NA|TRBD2
TGCAGTATGCTTGGGACTAGCGGGGGTCCCTACGAGCAGTACTTC
CSMLGTSGGPYEQYF
>TRBV6-1|TRBJ1-1|many|NA
TGTGCCAGCAGGGATCCGGGATACACTGAAGCTTTCTTT
CASRDPGYTEAFF
>TRBV29-1|TRBJ2-1|NA|NA
TGCAGCGAAGGAGGGAAAGGGGACAATGAGCAGTTCTTC
CSEGGKGDNEQFF
>TRBV20-1|TRBJ2-1|many|TRBD1
TGCAGTGCTACGACCGGGACAGGGATCTACAATGAGCAGTTCTTC
CSATTGTGIYNEQFF
>TRBV5-1|TRBJ1-2|NA|NA
TGCGCCAGCAGCTTTGACACCTTTAACTATGGCTACACCTTC
CASSFDTFNYGYTF
>TRBV4-1|TRBJ1-2|few|TRBD1
TGCGCCAGCAGCCAAGAGGGGGGACAGGGGCGGGGCTACACCTTC
CASSQEGGQGRGYTF
>TRBV29-1|TRBJ1-3|NA|TRBD1
TGCAGCGCCGGGACAGGGTTACGGGGAAACACCATATATTTT
CSAGTGLRGNTIYF
>TRBV5-1|TRBJ2-3|NA|NA
TGCGCCAGCAGCCCTCCGAGACTACACACAGATACGCAGTATTTT
CASSPPRLHTDTQYF
>TRBV19|TRBJ1-2|many|NA
TGTGCCAGTAGTGAGGCAGGCCGGTACTATGGCTACACCTTC
CASSEAGRYYGYTF
>TRBV7-2|TRBJ1-2|NA|TRBD1
TGTGCCAGCAGCCAGGCCGGGACAGGGGTTATCTATGGCTACACCTTC
CASSQAGTGVIYGYTF
>TRBV13|TRBJ2-1|many|TRBD2
TGTGCCAGCAGCGACCGGGACAGGCGACTAATTGGACTAGCGGGGACGCAGTTCTTC
CASSDRDRRLIGLAGTQFF
>TRBV25-1|TRBJ2-7|few|NA
TGTGCCAGCGGGCCGACGGGGCCGAACGTGGAGCAGTACTTC
CASGPTGPNVEQYF
>TRBV5-1|TRBJ2-2|few|TRBD2
TGCGCCAGCAGCGTCCCCGGGACTAGCGGGAGACGCACCGGGGAGCTGTTTTTT
CASSVPGTSGRRTGELFF